The 9 T cell receptor beta chains below come from one sample, sequenced in a study of PD-L1 blockade in urothelial cancer (dated by TCRdb to 2016 to 2017). Preparation of the library involved the immunoSEQ multiplex PCR assay. Drawn from immuneACCESS, this table holds only the in-frame rearrangements with V and J called that TCRdb kept. Clones are partly lost; checked studies trace under half to an unresolved V gene and leave the rest unexplained. This sample is represented by 30,000 to 40,000 clones; just over 90% of them were singletons. 11% of the sample is in the top ten clones. The time point label on this specimen signifies: pretreatment peripheral blood. The material was PBMCs, obtained around atezolizumab (anti-PD-L1) treatment. The receptors come from a woman aged 55-69 years with urothelial cancer.

This chain joins TRBV7-9 and TRBJ2-4, with D hard to call. Germline V gene data show CDR1 as SEHNR and CDR2 as FQNEAQ (reference sequence). The CDR3 sequence is 13 residues long. Trimming removed 4 bases at V and 10 bases at J, with 14 bases between. CDR3: CASSYETKTIQYF. Here the CDR3 DNA reads TGTGCCAGCAGCTACGAGACCAAGACTATTCAGTACTTC.

The rearrangement joins TRBV28 to TRBJ1-5; 9 bases fit TRBD1. The V and J ends lost 5 bases and 5 bases, in that order; junction bases with no gene match: 7. The CDR3 extends over 15 amino acids. CDR1 and CDR2 (germline): MDHEN, SYDVKM. The CDR3 region is CASSNPGQGYQPQHF. The CDR3, as DNA: TGTGCCAGCAGTAACCCGGGACAGGGCTATCAGCCCCAGCATTTT. Using reference TRBV28 and TRBJ1-5 for the parts outside the CDR3, the full variable domain is DVKVTQSSRYLVKRTGEKVFLECVQDMDHENMFWYRQDPGLGLRLIYFSYDVKMKEKGDIPEGYSVSREKKERFSLILESASTNQTSMYLCASSNPGQGYQPQHFGDGTRLSIL.

This chain connects TRBV7-8 to TRBJ2-7; D remains ambiguous. Trimming pared 6 bases from V and 3 bases from J, leaving 12 bases between. This CDR3 comprises 13 residues. CDR1 is SGHVS and CDR2 is FQNEAQ in the germline V gene. CDR3 bases: TGTGCCAGCAGGACGATACAGAACTACGAGCAGTACTTC. This gives the protein CASRTIQNYEQYF.

The J gene is TRBJ1-4, the V gene TRBV29-1; 7 nucleotides line up with TRBD1. The ends lost 5 bases at V and 4 bases at J; junction bases unmatched: 4. Germline V gene sequence: CDR1 SQVTM, CDR2 ANQGSEA. The CDR3 has 13 amino acids. CDR3 sequence reads: CSVRTGLNEKLFF. The CDR3 DNA reads as TGCAGCGTTAGGACAGGCCTTAATGAAAAACTGTTTTTT.

The sample holds one count of this clone. The chain carries TRBV2 and TRBJ1-5; D unresolved. The CDR3 is 15 amino acids. Trimming took 2 bases from V and 5 from J, leaving 13 bases between them. Looked up from germline, CDR1 is SNHLY and CDR2 is FYNNEI. The CDR3 DNA reads as TGTGCCAGCAGTGAAAGTGGTACAGCCCATCAGCCCCAGCATTTT. As protein: CASSESGTAHQPQHF.

This sequence joins TRBV4-3 and TRBJ1-5, with 8 bases that match TRBD1. Germline values: CDR1 LGHNA, CDR2 YSLEER. The CDR3 is 15 amino acids. Germline trimming cut 0 bases from V and 4 bases from J; bases unmatched to any gene: 2. CDR3 region: CASSQDRGPNQPQHF. In nucleotides, the CDR3 is TGCGCCAGCAGCCAAGACAGGGGGCCAAATCAGCCCCAGCATTTT.

This sequence joins TRBV7-8 and TRBJ1-5; tentative D call: TRBD1 (5 bases). CDR3 size: 15 residues. V lost 1 base, J lost 2 bases, and 9 bases lay in between. Germline loops: CDR1 SGHVS, CDR2 FQNEAQ. Here the CDR3 DNA reads TGTGCCAGCAGCTTAGGCGGGGGTGGCAATCAGCCCCAGCATTTT. Amino acids: CASSLGGGGNQPQHF.

The V call is TRBV5-1, the J call TRBJ2-3; TRBD2 matches at 12 bases. The CDR3 totals 18 residues. The V gene end was trimmed by 4 bases and the J gene end by 3 bases; junction bases not matched to a gene: 12. CDR1 and CDR2 from the germline V gene are SGHRS and YFSETQ. The CDR3 is CASSTTSGSWGSTDTQYF. CDR3 DNA sequence: TGCGCCAGCAGCACGACTAGCGGGAGTTGGGGGTCGACAGATACGCAGTATTTT.

This clone was seen just once. This chain joins TRBV28 and TRBJ1-4; no definite D call. V lost 6 bases, J lost 4 bases, and 12 bases lay in between. Germline V gene lookup returns CDR1 MDHEN and CDR2 SYDVKM. This CDR3 contains 14 residues. CDR3 residues: CASSLHSLNEKLFF. Written as DNA, the CDR3 is TGTGCCAGCAGCCTACACAGCCTTAATGAAAAACTGTTTTTT.